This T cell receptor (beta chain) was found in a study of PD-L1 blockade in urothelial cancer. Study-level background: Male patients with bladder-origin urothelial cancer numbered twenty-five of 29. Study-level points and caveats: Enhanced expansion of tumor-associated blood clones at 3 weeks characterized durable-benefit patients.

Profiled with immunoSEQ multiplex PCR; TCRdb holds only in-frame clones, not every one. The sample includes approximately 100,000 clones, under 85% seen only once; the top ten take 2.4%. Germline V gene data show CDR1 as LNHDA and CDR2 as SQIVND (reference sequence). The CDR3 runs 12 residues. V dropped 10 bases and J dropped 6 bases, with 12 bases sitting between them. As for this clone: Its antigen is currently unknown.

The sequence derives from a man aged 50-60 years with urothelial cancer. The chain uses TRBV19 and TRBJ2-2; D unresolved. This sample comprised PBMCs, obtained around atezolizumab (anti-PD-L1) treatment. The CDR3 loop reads CATAIAPGELFF. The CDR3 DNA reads TGTGCCACCGCGATTGCGCCCGGGGAGCTGTTTTTT.